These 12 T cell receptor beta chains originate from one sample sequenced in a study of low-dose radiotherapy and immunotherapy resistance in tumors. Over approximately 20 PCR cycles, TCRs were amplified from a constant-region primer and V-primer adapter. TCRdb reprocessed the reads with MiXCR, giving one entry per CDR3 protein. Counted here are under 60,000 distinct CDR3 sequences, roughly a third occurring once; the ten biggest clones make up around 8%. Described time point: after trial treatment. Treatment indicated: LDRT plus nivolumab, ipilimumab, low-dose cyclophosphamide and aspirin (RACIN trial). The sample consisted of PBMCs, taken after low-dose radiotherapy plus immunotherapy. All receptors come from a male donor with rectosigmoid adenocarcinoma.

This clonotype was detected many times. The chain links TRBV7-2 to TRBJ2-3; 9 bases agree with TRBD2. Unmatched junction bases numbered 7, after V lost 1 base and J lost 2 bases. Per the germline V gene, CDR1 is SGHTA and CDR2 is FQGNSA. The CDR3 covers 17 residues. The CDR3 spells CASSLVGTSLYTDTQYF. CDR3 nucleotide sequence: TGTGCCAGCAGCTTAGTCGGGACTAGCCTGTACACAGATACGCAGTATTTT.

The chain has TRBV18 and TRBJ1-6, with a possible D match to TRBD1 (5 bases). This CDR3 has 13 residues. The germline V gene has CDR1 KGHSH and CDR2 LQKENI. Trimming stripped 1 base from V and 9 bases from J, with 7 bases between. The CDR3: CASSPQRGSPLHF. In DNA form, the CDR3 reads TGTGCCAGCTCACCACAGAGGGGTTCACCCCTCCACTTT.

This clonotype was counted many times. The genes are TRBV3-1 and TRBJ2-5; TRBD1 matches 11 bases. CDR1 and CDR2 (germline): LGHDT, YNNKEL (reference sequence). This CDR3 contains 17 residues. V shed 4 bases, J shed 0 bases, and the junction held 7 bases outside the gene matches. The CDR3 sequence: CASSPDRGQTDQETQYF. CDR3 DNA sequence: TGTGCCAGCAGCCCGGACAGGGGGCAAACGGACCAAGAGACCCAGTACTTC.

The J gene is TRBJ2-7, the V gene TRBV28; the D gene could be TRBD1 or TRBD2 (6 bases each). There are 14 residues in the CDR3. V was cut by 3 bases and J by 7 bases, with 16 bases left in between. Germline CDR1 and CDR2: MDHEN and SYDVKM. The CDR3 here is CASSFRRERGEQYF. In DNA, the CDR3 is TGTGCCAGCAGTTTTCGGCGGGAAAGGGGGGAGCAGTACTTC.

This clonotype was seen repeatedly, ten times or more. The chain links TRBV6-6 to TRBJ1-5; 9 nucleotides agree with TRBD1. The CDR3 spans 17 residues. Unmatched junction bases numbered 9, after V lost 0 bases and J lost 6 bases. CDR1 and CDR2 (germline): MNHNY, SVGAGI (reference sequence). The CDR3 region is CASSYSKGQGTSQPQHF. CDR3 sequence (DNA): TGTGCCAGCAGTTACTCGAAAGGACAGGGGACTAGTCAGCCCCAGCATTTT.

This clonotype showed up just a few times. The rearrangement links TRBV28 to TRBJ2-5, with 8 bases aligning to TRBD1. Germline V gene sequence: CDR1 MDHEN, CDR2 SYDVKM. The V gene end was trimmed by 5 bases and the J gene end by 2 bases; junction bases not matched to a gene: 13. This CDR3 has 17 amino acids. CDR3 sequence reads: CASSLRLTGVIQETQYF. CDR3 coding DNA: TGTGCCAGCAGTCTGCGGCTGACAGGGGTTATACAAGAGACCCAGTACTTC.

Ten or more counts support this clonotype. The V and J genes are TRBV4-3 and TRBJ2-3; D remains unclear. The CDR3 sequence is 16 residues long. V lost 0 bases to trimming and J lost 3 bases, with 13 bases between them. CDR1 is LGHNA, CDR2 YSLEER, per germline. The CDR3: CASSQDRSRPTDTQYF. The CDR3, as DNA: TGCGCCAGCAGCCAAGATCGCAGTAGACCAACAGATACGCAGTATTTT.

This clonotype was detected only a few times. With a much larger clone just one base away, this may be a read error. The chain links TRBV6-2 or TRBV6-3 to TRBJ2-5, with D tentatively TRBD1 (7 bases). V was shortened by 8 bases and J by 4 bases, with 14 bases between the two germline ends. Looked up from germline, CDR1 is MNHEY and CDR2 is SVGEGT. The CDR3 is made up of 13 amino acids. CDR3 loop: CASQGGRVETQYF. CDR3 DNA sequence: TGTGCCAGCCAGGGGGGTCGGGTAGAGACCCAGTACTTC.

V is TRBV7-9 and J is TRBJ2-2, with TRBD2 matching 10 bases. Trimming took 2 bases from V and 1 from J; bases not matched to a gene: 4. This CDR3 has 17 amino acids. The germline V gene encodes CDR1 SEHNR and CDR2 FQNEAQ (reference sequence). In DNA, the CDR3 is TGTGCCAGCAGCTTACTAGCGGGGGCCGGGAACACCGGGGAGCTGTTTTTT. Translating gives CASSLLAGAGNTGELFF.

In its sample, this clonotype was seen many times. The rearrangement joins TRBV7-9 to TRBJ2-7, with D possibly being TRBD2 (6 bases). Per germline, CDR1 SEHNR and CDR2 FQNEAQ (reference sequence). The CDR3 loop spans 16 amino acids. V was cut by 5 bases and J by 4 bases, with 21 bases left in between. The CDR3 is CASSTSPGERKYEQYF. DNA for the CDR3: TGTGCCAGCAGCACCTCCCCGGGGGAAAGGAAATACGAGCAGTACTTC.

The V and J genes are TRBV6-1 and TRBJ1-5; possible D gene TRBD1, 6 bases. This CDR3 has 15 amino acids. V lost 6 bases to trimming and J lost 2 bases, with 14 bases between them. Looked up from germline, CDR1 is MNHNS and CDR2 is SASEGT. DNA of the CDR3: TGTGCCAGCAGCCCAGGGGTTAGGGGCAATCAGCCCCAGCATTTT. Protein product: CASSPGVRGNQPQHF.

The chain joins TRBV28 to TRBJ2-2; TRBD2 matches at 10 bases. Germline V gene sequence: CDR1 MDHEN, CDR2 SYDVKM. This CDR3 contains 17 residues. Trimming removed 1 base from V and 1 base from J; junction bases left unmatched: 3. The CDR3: CASSLLASGGNTGELFF. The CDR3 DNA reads TGTGCCAGCAGTTTATTGGCTAGCGGGGGGAACACCGGGGAGCTGTTTTTT.